What follows are 12 T cell receptor beta chains derived from one specimen sequenced in a study of blood T cell repertoires in COVID-19. The data were produced by immunoSEQ multiplex PCR, yet TCRdb's version contains in-frame clones alone and is incomplete. The data contain approximately 70,000 clones, approximately 80% of them singletons. The specimen sequenced was peripheral blood. The receptors stem from a woman aged 45-59 years with acute or convalescent COVID-19.

The V call is TRBV7-2, the J call TRBJ2-3; 7 nucleotides match TRBD2. CDR1 SGHTA and CDR2 FQGNSA come from the germline V gene. With V trimmed by 5 bases and J by 6 bases, 8 bases remained unmatched. This CDR3 has 14 residues. CDR3 residues: CASSPTREPDTQYF. CDR3 nucleotide sequence: TGTGCCAGCAGCCCAACGCGGGAGCCGGATACGCAGTATTTT.

V gene TRBV6-5 combines with J gene TRBJ1-1, with D unresolved. The CDR3 totals 14 residues. Germline CDR1 and CDR2: MNHEY and SVGAGI. The V and J ends lost 6 bases and 2 bases respectively, with 13 bases between them. CDR3 in DNA: TGTGCCAGCAGCCAGCCCAGCGGAAACACTGAAGCTTTCTTT. Translating it yields CASSQPSGNTEAFF.

The chain links TRBV29-1 to TRBJ2-5; 8 bases agree with TRBD1. Germline lookup yields CDR1 SQVTM and CDR2 ANQGSEA. Trimming took 5 bases from V and 2 from J; bases not matched to a gene: 4. The CDR3 spans 13 residues. CDR3 region: CSVIRGLQETQYF. CDR3 nucleotide sequence: TGCAGCGTTATCAGGGGGCTGCAAGAGACCCAGTACTTC. Full variable domain (outside the CDR3, taken from reference TRBV29-1 and TRBJ2-5): SAVISQKPSRDICQRGTSLTIQCQVDSQVTMMFWYRQQPGQSLTLIATANQGSEATYESGFVIDKFPISRPNLTFSTLTVSNMSPEDSSIYLCSVIRGLQETQYFGPGTRLLVL.

The chain is built from TRBV6-5 and TRBJ1-2, with D tentatively TRBD1 (6 bases). Germline loops: CDR1 MNHEY, CDR2 SVGAGI. V was cut by 7 bases and J by 6 bases, with 12 bases left in between. The CDR3 extends over 12 amino acids. The CDR3 nucleotides read TGTGCCAGCAACCGGACAGAGGATGGCTACACCTTC. Translated, it gives CASNRTEDGYTF.

This clone was detected many times. The V gene is TRBV6-5, the J gene TRBJ1-1; the D gene is possibly TRBD1 (6 bases). Trimming shortened V by 2 bases and J by 3 bases, and 16 bases separated the two germline ends. The CDR3 length is 16 residues. CDR1 and CDR2 (germline): MNHEY, SVGAGI. Here the CDR3 reads CASSYQQGWADTEAFF. CDR3 nucleotide sequence: TGTGCCAGCAGTTACCAACAGGGATGGGCGGACACTGAAGCTTTCTTT.

The J gene is TRBJ2-1, the V gene TRBV5-1, with D possibly TRBD1 on 6 matching bases. Germline CDR1 is SGHRS and CDR2 is YFSETQ. The CDR3 runs 15 residues. CDR3 sequence reads: CASALLGGSYNEQFF. The CDR3 DNA sequence: TGCGCTTCGGCCCTGTTAGGGGGATCCTACAATGAGCAGTTCTTC. Using reference TRBV5-1 and TRBJ2-1 for the parts outside the CDR3, the full variable domain is KAGVTQTPRYLIKTRGQQVTLSCSPISGHRSVSWYQQTPGQGLQFLFEYFSETQRNKGNFPGRFSGRQFSNSRSEMNVSTLELGDSALYLCASALLGGSYNEQFFGPGTRLTVL.

Only a few counts were recorded for this clone. The rearrangement links TRBV7-3 to TRBJ2-3, with D maybe TRBD2 (6 bases). Germline CDR1 reads SGHTA; CDR2 reads FQGTGA. The CDR3 contains 13 residues. Trimming took off 2 bases at V and 6 bases at J, with 9 bases between the two ends. The DNA of the CDR3 is TGTGCCAGCAGCTTATCTGGGGGGGATACGCAGTATTTT. This gives the protein CASSLSGGDTQYF.

V gene TRBV29-1 combines with J gene TRBJ2-7, with 11 bases that match TRBD2. Looked up from germline, CDR1 is SQVTM and CDR2 is ANQGSEA. This CDR3 contains 14 residues. With V trimmed by 7 bases and J by 3 bases, 8 bases remained unmatched. CDR3 loop: CSAGGTSGLYEQYF. DNA for the CDR3: TGCAGCGCCGGCGGGACTAGCGGCCTCTACGAGCAGTACTTC.

This chain connects TRBV5-1 to TRBJ2-5; weak D call: TRBD1 (6 bases). The CDR3 covers 15 residues. Germline-derived CDR1 and CDR2 are SGHRS and YFSETQ. Trimming cost V 4 bases and J 2 bases, with 15 bases left between them. The CDR3 reads CASSIQHGTQETQYF. The CDR3 bases are TGCGCCAGCAGCATACAACATGGGACACAAGAGACCCAGTACTTC.

The gene calls are TRBV3-1 (or the pseudogene TRBV3-2) and TRBJ2-5, with 12 bases that match TRBD2. Germline loops: CDR1 LGHDT, CDR2 YNNKEL (reference sequence). Trimming at V came to 7 bases and at J to 0 bases, leaving 6 bases not matched to a gene. This CDR3 is 16 amino acids long. The CDR3: CASKASGRGHQETQYF. In DNA form, the CDR3 reads TGTGCCAGCAAAGCTAGCGGGAGGGGGCACCAAGAGACCCAGTACTTC.

The gene calls are TRBV7-2 and TRBJ1-1, with D unresolved. Germline CDR1 SGHTA, CDR2 FQGNSA. The length of the CDR3 is 13 residues. V lost 9 bases, J lost 0 bases, and 11 bases lay in between. CDR3 residues: CASRREMNTEAFF. CDR3 DNA: TGTGCCAGTCGCCGGGAGATGAACACTGAAGCTTTCTTT.

The chain uses TRBV2 and TRBJ2-1, with 7 positions matching TRBD2. With 1 base clipped from V and 9 bases from J, the junction kept 9 bases outside the gene matches. The CDR3 spans 15 residues. From germline, CDR1 is SNHLY and CDR2 FYNNEI. CDR3 sequence (DNA): TGTGCCAGCAGTGAAGGAGGGGCTAGCGGACTTGAGCAGTTCTTC. This encodes CASSEGGASGLEQFF.